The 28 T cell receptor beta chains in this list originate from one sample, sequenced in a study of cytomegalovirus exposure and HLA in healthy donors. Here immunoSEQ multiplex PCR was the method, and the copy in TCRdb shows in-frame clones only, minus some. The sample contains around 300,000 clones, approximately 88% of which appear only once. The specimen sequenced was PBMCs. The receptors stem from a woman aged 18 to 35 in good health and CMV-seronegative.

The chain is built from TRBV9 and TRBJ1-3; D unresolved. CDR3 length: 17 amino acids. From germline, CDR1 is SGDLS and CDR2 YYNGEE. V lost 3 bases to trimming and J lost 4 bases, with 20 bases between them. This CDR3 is CASSGLPHHSGGNTIYF. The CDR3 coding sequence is TGTGCCAGCAGCGGCCTACCACACCACAGCGGGGGAAACACCATATATTTT.

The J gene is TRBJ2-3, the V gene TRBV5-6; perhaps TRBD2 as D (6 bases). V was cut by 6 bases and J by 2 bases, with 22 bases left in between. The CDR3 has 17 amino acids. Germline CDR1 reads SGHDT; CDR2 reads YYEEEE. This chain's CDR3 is CASNSGPGEGYTDTQYF. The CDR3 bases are TGTGCCAGCAACTCAGGCCCGGGAGAGGGATACACAGATACGCAGTATTTT.

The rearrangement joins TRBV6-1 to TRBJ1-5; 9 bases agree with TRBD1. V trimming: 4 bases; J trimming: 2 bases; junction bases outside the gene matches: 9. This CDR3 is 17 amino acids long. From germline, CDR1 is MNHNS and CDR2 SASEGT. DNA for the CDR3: TGTGCCAGCAGTGTACGGGACAGGGCTAATGGCAATCAGCCCCAGCATTTT. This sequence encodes CASSVRDRANGNQPQHF.

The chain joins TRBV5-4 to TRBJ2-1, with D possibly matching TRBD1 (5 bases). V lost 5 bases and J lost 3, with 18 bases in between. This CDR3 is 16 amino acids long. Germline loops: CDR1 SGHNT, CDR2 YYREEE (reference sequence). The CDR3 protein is CASSTAKGRIYNEQFF. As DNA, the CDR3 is TGTGCCAGCAGTACAGCCAAGGGGCGGATCTACAATGAGCAGTTCTTC. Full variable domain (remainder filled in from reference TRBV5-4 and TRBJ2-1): ETGVTQSPTHLIKTRGQQVTLRCSSQSGHNTVSWYQQALGQGPQFIFQYYREEENGRGNFPPRFSGLQFPNYSSELNVNALELDDSALYLCASSTAKGRIYNEQFFGPGTRLTVL.

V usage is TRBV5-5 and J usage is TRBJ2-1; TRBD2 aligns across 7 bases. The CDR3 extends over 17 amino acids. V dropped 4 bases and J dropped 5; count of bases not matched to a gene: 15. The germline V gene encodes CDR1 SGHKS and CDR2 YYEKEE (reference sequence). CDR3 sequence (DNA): TGTGCCAGCAGCGCGCACTATACTAGCGCATTAAACAATGAGCAGTTCTTC. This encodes CASSAHYTSALNNEQFF.

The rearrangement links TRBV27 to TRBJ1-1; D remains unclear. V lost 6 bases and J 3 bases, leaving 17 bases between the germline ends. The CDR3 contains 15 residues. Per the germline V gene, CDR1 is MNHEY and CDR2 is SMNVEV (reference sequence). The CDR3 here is CASSDSTYFHTEAFF. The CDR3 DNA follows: TGTGCCAGCAGCGACTCGACCTATTTTCACACTGAAGCTTTCTTT.

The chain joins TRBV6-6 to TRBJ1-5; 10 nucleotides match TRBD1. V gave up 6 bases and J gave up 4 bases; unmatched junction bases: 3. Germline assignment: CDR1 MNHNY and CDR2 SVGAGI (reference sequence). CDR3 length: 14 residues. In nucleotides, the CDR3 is TGTGCCAGCAGCAGGACAGGGGGGAATCAGCCCCAGCATTTT. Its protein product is CASSRTGGNQPQHF.

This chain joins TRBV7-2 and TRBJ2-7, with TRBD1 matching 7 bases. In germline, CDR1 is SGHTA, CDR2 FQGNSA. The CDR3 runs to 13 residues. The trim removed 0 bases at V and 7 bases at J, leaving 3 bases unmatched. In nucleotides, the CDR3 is TGTGCCAGCAGCTTAGCGACAGGGTATGAGCAGTACTTC. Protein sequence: CASSLATGYEQYF.

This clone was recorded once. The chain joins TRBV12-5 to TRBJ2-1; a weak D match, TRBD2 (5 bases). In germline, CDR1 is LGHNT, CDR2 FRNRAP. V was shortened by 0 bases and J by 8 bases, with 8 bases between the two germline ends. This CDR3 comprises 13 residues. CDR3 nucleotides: TGTGCTAGTGGTTTGGTACGGGGTGATGAGCAGTTCTTC. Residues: CASGLVRGDEQFF.

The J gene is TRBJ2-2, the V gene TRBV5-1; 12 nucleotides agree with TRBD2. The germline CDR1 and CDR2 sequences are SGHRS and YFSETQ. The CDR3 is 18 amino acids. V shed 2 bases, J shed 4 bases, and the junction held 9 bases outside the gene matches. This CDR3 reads CASSFELAGGPGTGELFF. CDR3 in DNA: TGCGCCAGCAGCTTCGAGCTAGCGGGAGGGCCGGGCACCGGGGAGCTGTTTTTT.

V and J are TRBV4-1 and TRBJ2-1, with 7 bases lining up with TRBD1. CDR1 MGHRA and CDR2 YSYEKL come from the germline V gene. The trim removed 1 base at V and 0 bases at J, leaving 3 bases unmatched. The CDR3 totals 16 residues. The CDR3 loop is CASSQVRDSSYNEQFF. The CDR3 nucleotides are TGCGCCAGCAGCCAAGTCCGGGACAGCTCCTACAATGAGCAGTTCTTC.

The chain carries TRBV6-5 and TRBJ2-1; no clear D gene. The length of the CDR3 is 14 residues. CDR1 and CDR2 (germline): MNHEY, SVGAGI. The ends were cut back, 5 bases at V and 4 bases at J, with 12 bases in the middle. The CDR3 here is CASSRSRNYNEQFF. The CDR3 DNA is TGTGCCAGCAGTAGAAGCCGAAATTACAATGAGCAGTTCTTC.

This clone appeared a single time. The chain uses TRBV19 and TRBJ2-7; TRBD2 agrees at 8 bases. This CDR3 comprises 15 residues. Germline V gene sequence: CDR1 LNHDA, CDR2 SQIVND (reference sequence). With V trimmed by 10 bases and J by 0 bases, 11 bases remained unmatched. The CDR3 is CATPRRREDSYEQYF. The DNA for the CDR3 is TGTGCCACCCCACGTCGGCGGGAGGACTCCTACGAGCAGTACTTC.

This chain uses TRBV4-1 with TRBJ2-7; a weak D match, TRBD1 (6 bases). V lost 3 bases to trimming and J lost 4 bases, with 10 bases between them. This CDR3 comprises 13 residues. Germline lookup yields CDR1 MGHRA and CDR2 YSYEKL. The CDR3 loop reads CASSHPRGYEQYF. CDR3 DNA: TGCGCCAGCAGCCACCCGAGGGGGTACGAGCAGTACTTC.

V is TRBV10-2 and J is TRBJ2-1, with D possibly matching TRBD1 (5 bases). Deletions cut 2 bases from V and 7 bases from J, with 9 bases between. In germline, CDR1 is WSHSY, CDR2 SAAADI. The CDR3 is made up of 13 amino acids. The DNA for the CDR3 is TGCGCCAGCAGTGAGCAGGGTCCGAATGAGCAGTTCTTC. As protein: CASSEQGPNEQFF.

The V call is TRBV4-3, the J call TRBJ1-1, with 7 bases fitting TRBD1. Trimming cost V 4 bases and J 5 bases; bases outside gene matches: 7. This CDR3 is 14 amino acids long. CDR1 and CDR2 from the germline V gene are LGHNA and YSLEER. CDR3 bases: TGCGCCAGCAGCCTAGCCAGGGGGTGGACTGAAGCTTTCTTT. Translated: CASSLARGWTEAFF.

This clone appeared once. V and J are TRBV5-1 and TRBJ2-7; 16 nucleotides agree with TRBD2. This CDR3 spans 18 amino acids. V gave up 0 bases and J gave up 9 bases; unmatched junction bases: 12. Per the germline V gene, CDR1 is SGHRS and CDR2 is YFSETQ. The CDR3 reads CASSLGPGTSGRAGVQYF. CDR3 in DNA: TGCGCCAGCAGCTTGGGTCCGGGGACTAGCGGGAGGGCCGGGGTGCAGTACTTC.

CDR3 DNA sequence: TGTGCCAGCAGCTCACCTAGGGGCCCAAGGAATCAGTTCTTC. Its protein is CASSSPRGPRNQFF. The V call is TRBV5-6, the J call TRBJ2-1; possibly TRBD1 for D (5 bases). Germline V gives CDR1 SGHDT, CDR2 YYEEEE. This CDR3 is 14 amino acids long. Trimming stripped 3 bases from V and 13 bases from J, with 20 bases between.

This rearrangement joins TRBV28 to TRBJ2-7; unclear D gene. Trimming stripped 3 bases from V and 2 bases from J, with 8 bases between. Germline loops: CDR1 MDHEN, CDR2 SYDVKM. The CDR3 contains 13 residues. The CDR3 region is CASSFGYPYEQYF. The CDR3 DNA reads TGTGCCAGCAGTTTCGGGTACCCCTACGAGCAGTACTTC.

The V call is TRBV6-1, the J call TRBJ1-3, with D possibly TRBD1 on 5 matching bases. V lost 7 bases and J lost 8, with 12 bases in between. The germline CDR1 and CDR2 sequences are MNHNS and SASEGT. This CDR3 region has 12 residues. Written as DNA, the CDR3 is TGTGCCAGCATCGCCGGGGGGGACACCATATATTTT. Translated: CASIAGGDTIYF.

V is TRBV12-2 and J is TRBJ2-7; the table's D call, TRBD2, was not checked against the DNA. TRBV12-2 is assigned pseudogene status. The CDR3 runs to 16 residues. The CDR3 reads CASRFSLAGEAAEQYF. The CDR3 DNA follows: TGTGCAAGTCGCTTTAGTTTAGCGGGAGAGGCCGCCGAGCAGTACTTC.

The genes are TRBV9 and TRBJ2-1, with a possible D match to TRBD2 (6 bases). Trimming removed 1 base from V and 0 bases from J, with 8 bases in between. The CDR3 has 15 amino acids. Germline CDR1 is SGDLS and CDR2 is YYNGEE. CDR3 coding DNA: TGTGCCAGCAGCGTATTTAGCGGCTCCTACAATGAGCAGTTCTTC. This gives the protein CASSVFSGSYNEQFF.

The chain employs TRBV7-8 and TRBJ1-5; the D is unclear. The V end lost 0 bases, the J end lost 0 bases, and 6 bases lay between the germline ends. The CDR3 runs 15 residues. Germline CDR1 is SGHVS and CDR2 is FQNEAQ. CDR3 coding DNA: TGTGCCAGCAGCTTAGCGCTACGTAGCAATCAGCCCCAGCATTTT. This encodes CASSLALRSNQPQHF.

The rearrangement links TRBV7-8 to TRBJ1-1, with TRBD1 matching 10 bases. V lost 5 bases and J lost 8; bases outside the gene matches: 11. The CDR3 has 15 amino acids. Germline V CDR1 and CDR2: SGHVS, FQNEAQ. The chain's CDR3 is CASSPSRQGATEAFF. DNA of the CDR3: TGTGCCAGCAGCCCGTCCAGACAGGGGGCGACCGAAGCTTTCTTT.

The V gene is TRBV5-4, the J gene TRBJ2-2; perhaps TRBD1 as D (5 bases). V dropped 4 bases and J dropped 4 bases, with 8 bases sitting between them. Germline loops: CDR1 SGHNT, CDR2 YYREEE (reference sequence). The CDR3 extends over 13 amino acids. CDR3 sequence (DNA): TGTGCCAGCAGCCCCAGGGCCACCGGGGAGCTGTTTTTT. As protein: CASSPRATGELFF.

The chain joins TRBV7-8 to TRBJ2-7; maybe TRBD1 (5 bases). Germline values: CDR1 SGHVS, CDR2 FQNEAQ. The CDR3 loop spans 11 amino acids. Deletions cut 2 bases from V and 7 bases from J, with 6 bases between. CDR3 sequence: CASSLRGEQYF. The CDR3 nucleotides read TGTGCCAGCAGCTTAAGGGGTGAGCAGTACTTC.

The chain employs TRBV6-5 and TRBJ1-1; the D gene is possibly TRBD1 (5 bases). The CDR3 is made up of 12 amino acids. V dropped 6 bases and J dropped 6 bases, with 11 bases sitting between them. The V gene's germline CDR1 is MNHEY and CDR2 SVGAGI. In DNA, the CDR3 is TGTGCCAGCAGGAAAACAGGTTCTGAAGCTTTCTTT. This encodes CASRKTGSEAFF.

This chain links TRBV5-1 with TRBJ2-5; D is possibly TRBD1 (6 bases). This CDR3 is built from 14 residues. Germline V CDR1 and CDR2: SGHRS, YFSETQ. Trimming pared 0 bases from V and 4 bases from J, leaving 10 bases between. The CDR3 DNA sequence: TGCGCCAGCAGCTTGGCGGGCAGGGGAGAGACCCAGTACTTC. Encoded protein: CASSLAGRGETQYF. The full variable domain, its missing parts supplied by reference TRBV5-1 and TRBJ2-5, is KAGVTQTPRYLIKTRGQQVTLSCSPISGHRSVSWYQQTPGQGLQFLFEYFSETQRNKGNFPGRFSGRQFSNSRSEMNVSTLELGDSALYLCASSLAGRGETQYFGPGTRLLVL.